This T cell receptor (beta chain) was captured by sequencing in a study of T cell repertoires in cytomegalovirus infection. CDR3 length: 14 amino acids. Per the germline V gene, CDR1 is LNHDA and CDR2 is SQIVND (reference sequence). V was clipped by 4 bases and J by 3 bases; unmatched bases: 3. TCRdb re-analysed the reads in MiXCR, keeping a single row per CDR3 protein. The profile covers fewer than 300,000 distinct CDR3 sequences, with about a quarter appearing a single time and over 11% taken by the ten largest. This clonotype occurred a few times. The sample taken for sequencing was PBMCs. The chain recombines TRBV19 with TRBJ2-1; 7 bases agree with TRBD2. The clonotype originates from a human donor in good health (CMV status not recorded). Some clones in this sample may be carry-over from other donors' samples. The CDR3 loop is CASSTRDYYNEQFF. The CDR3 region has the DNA TGTGCCAGTAGTACCCGGGACTACTACAATGAGCAGTTCTTC. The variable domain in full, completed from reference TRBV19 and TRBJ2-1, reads DGGITQSPKYLFRKEGQNVTLSCEQNLNHDAMYWYRQDPGQGLRLIYYSQIVNDFQKGDIAEGYSVSREKKESFPLTVTSAQKNPTAFYLCASSTRDYYNEQFFGPGTRLTVL.